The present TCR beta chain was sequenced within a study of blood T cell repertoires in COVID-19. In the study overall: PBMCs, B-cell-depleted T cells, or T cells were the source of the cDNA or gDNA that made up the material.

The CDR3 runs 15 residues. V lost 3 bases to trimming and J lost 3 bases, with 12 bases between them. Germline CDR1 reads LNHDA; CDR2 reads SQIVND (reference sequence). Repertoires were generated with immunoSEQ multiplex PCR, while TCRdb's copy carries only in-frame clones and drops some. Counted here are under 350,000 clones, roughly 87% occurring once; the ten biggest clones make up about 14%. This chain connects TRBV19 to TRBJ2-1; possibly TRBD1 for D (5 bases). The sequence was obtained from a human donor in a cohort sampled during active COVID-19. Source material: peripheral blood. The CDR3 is CASSIVGQGYNEQFF. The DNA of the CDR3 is TGTGCCAGTAGTATCGTGGGGCAGGGCTACAATGAGCAGTTCTTC.